What follows are 32 T cell receptor beta chains derived from one specimen sequenced in a study of blood T cell repertoires in COVID-19. The assay was immunoSEQ multiplex PCR, and TCRdb's table has in-frame clones only and misses some. The top ten clones hold around 5% of a sample with 200,000 to 250,000 clones, around 80% of them seen once. The sequencing sample was made of peripheral blood. These receptors were obtained from a human donor in a cohort sampled during active COVID-19.

The genes are TRBV28 and TRBJ2-7; TRBD1 agrees at 9 bases. The CDR3 extends over 11 amino acids. Germline assignment: CDR1 MDHEN and CDR2 SYDVKM. Trimming removed 2 bases from V and 12 bases from J; junction bases left unmatched: 2. The CDR3 sequence is CASSLNRGPYF. CDR3 nucleotides: TGTGCCAGCAGTTTAAACAGGGGGCCGTACTTC.

The genes are TRBV18 and TRBJ2-7, with 8 bases lining up with TRBD1. J gave up 2 bases and V 2 bases, and 8 bases lay outside the gene matches. The V gene's germline CDR1 is KGHSH and CDR2 LQKENI. This CDR3 comprises 16 residues. The CDR3 DNA reads TGTGCCAGCTCACCAGGAGCTCCAGGGGGCCCCTACGAGCAGTACTTC. Residues: CASSPGAPGGPYEQYF.

V and J are TRBV6-4 and TRBJ2-1, with 9 bases fitting TRBD1. The ends lost 6 bases at V and 8 bases at J; junction bases unmatched: 2. The CDR3 contains 12 residues. CDR1 and CDR2 from the germline V gene are MRHNA and SNTAGT. In nucleotides, the CDR3 is TGTGCCAGCAGCGGGACAGGGTATGAGCAGTTCTTC. Its translation is CASSGTGYEQFF.

The V gene is TRBV12-3 or TRBV12-4, the J gene TRBJ2-5; D remains unclear. The CDR3 extends over 13 amino acids. V lost 8 bases, J lost 5 bases, and 15 bases lay in between. The CDR3 DNA sequence: TGTGCCAGCGGTATCCGAGGTCGGGAGACCCAGTACTTC. Translated: CASGIRGRETQYF.

This chain links TRBV3-1 (or the pseudogene TRBV3-2) with TRBJ1-5; TRBD1 matches 10 bases. The CDR3 runs 17 residues. CDR1 and CDR2 from the germline V gene are LGHDT and YNNKEL (reference sequence). Trimming at V came to 1 base and at J to 0 bases, leaving 3 bases not matched to a gene. CDR3 sequence: CASSQAGQGYSNQPQHF. The CDR3 DNA reads as TGTGCCAGCAGCCAAGCGGGACAGGGGTATAGCAATCAGCCCCAGCATTTT.

The V call is TRBV3-1 (or the pseudogene TRBV3-2), the J call TRBJ2-4; D unclear. Trimming stripped 1 base from V and 9 bases from J, with 7 bases between. Germline values: CDR1 LGHDT, CDR2 YNNKEL (reference sequence). CDR3 length equals 12 residues. CDR3 protein: CASSQGAGIQYF. The CDR3 region has the DNA TGTGCCAGCAGCCAAGGGGCAGGCATTCAGTACTTC.

This chain uses TRBV6-2 or TRBV6-3 with TRBJ2-7, with a possible D match to TRBD2 (6 bases). The germline V gene encodes CDR1 MNHEY and CDR2 SVGEGT. The CDR3 has 16 residues. V lost 2 bases and J 0 bases, leaving 14 bases between the germline ends. The CDR3, as DNA: TGTGCCAGCAGTTACGGCGGGATCAAGAGCTCCTACGAGCAGTACTTC. It encodes CASSYGGIKSSYEQYF.

The chain uses TRBV6-1 and TRBJ2-7; a possible D gene is TRBD2 (6 bases). The CDR3 totals 15 residues. Germline CDR1 is MNHNS and CDR2 is SASEGT. Trimming left V 0 bases short and J 4 bases short, with 13 bases between. CDR3 sequence reads: CASSEASAGRYEQYF. DNA for the CDR3: TGTGCCAGCAGTGAAGCATCGGCAGGGAGGTACGAGCAGTACTTC.

The chain combines TRBV29-1 with TRBJ2-1, with TRBD1 matching over 7 bases. The V gene's germline CDR1 is SQVTM and CDR2 ANQGSEA. The J segment lost 4 bases and the V segment lost 3 bases, leaving 12 bases of the junction unmatched. CDR3 length: 16 amino acids. DNA of the CDR3: TGCAGCGTTGAGCGACGACCCGGGACAGATTACAATGAGCAGTTCTTC. Its translation is CSVERRPGTDYNEQFF.

This chain links TRBV2 with TRBJ1-5; D unclear. The V gene's germline CDR1 is SNHLY and CDR2 FYNNEI. V was shortened by 7 bases and J by 4 bases, with 11 bases between the two germline ends. This CDR3 spans 13 amino acids. The CDR3 loop is CASNIGGNQPQHF. DNA for the CDR3: TGTGCCAGCAATATAGGCGGTAATCAGCCCCAGCATTTT.

The chain carries TRBV29-1 and TRBJ2-1; tentatively, D is TRBD1 (6 bases). Trimming stripped 7 bases from V and 4 bases from J, with 20 bases between. Germline loops: CDR1 SQVTM, CDR2 ANQGSEA. The CDR3 length is 15 residues. The CDR3 region has the DNA TGCAGCGCCGAAGGGGGTAGGGGTTTTTACAATGAGCAGTTCTTC. As protein: CSAEGGRGFYNEQFF.

This sequence joins TRBV7-2 and TRBJ1-1, with TRBD1 matching 7 bases. The CDR3 runs to 15 residues. V was clipped by 3 bases and J by 2 bases; unmatched bases: 6. Per the germline V gene, CDR1 is SGHTA and CDR2 is FQGNSA. DNA of the CDR3: TGTGCCAGCAGCTTGACAGGGTCGACCAACACTGAAGCTTTCTTT. This translates into CASSLTGSTNTEAFF.

The rearrangement uses TRBV11-2 and TRBJ2-5, with a tentative D call TRBD1 (5 bases). Germline CDR1 SGHAT, CDR2 FQNNGV. V dropped 2 bases and J dropped 7 bases, with 14 bases sitting between them. CDR3 length: 14 amino acids. The CDR3 nucleotides are TGTGCCAGCAGCTTACTCGTTAGCAGGGCGACCCAGTACTTC. This translates into CASSLLVSRATQYF.

This chain connects TRBV29-1 to TRBJ2-7; 7 positions agree with TRBD1. The V segment lost 7 bases and the J segment 4 bases; nucleotides outside the gene matches: 10. The germline V gene has CDR1 SQVTM and CDR2 ANQGSEA. The CDR3 runs 13 residues. Here the CDR3 DNA reads TGCAGCGCCCAGACAGGGCAAACTTACGAGCAGTACTTC. This codes for CSAQTGQTYEQYF.

The rearrangement joins TRBV28 to TRBJ1-5; D remains unclear. Trimming took off 6 bases at V and 0 bases at J, with 12 bases between the two ends. The CDR3 sequence is 15 residues long. Germline values: CDR1 MDHEN, CDR2 SYDVKM. For the CDR3, the DNA is TGTGCCAGCAGCCGCCTCACAGATAGCAATCAGCCCCAGCATTTT. Amino acids: CASSRLTDSNQPQHF.

The J gene is TRBJ2-1, the V gene TRBV7-9; 10 positions match TRBD2. Germline V gene lookup returns CDR1 SEHNR and CDR2 FQNEAQ (reference sequence). Trimming cost V 2 bases and J 5 bases; bases outside gene matches: 6. The CDR3 loop spans 16 amino acids. DNA for the CDR3: TGTGCCAGCAGCTTAAGGCTAGCGGGAGTTAACAATGAGCAGTTCTTC. Translating it yields CASSLRLAGVNNEQFF.

The genes are TRBV9 and TRBJ1-1; no clear D. CDR3 length: 15 amino acids. The germline gives CDR1 SGDLS, CDR2 YYNGEE. V was shortened by 4 bases and J by 1 base, with 14 bases between the two germline ends. CDR3 sequence: CASSPRPLKNTEAFF. The CDR3 DNA reads as TGTGCCAGCAGCCCCCGCCCCCTAAAGAACACTGAAGCTTTCTTT.

The J gene is TRBJ2-3, the V gene TRBV4-3; D not certain. Germline assignment: CDR1 LGHNA and CDR2 YSLEER. Trimming removed 6 bases at V and 4 bases at J, with 11 bases between. The length of the CDR3 is 13 residues. The CDR3 DNA reads as TGCGCCAGCAGTCATGACTTTTCAGATACGCAGTATTTT. Translating it yields CASSHDFSDTQYF.

This sequence joins TRBV28 and TRBJ1-2; D unresolved. Germline V lookup: CDR1 MDHEN, CDR2 SYDVKM. Trimming shortened V by 4 bases and J by 2 bases, and 11 bases separated the two germline ends. This CDR3 comprises 14 residues. The CDR3 loop reads CASSWAGRNYGYTF. In DNA, the CDR3 is TGTGCCAGCAGTTGGGCTGGGCGCAACTATGGCTACACCTTC.

The chain uses TRBV24-1 and TRBJ2-1; D not certain. Looked up from germline, CDR1 is KGHDR and CDR2 is SFDVKD. V lost 4 bases and J 6 bases, leaving 18 bases between the germline ends. The CDR3 is 16 residues long. The CDR3 spells CATSDPPTRVGNEQFF. The CDR3 nucleotides read TGTGCCACCAGTGACCCTCCGACCCGGGTAGGCAATGAGCAGTTCTTC.

In DNA, the CDR3 is TGTGCCAGCAGGGTAGCGGGGCTCTACGAGCAGTACTTC. This gives the protein CASRVAGLYEQYF. The chain recombines TRBV28 with TRBJ2-7; 8 nucleotides agree with TRBD2. This CDR3 has 13 residues. J was trimmed by 3 bases and V by 6 bases; bases with no gene match: 4. The germline V gene encodes CDR1 MDHEN and CDR2 SYDVKM.

The chain recombines TRBV19 with TRBJ2-7; the D gene is possibly TRBD2 (5 bases). V lost 5 bases and J 2 bases, leaving 13 bases between the germline ends. This CDR3 has 14 residues. Germline lookup yields CDR1 LNHDA and CDR2 SQIVND (reference sequence). CDR3 region: CASSLSHGTYEQYF. CDR3 nucleotides: TGTGCCAGTAGTCTTTCTCACGGGACCTACGAGCAGTACTTC.

This clone was seen a single time. The chain joins TRBV18 to TRBJ1-1; D is unclear. The germline gives CDR1 KGHSH, CDR2 LQKENI. V lost 1 base, J lost 1 base, and 13 bases lay in between. This CDR3 has 16 amino acids. CDR3 coding DNA: TGTGCCAGCTCACCACTTCCCCTCTCAGGGAACACTGAAGCTTTCTTT. Protein sequence: CASSPLPLSGNTEAFF.

The CDR3 spells CASRGGPNTGELFF. The CDR3 nucleotides read TGCGCCAGCCGGGGTGGACCGAACACCGGGGAGCTGTTTTTT. The gene calls are TRBV5-1 and TRBJ2-2; tentatively, D is TRBD2 (5 bases). This CDR3 comprises 14 residues. V was pared by 7 bases and J by 0 bases, with 10 bases between. Germline V gene lookup returns CDR1 SGHRS and CDR2 YFSETQ.

This clone was recorded a few times. V and J are TRBV7-2 and TRBJ2-1; D gene uncertain. Germline-derived CDR1 and CDR2 are SGHTA and FQGNSA. V was clipped by 1 base and J by 12 bases, with 10 bases between them. The length of the CDR3 is 12 residues. The CDR3 is CASSLGVAMQFF. The CDR3 DNA is TGTGCCAGCAGCTTAGGGGTAGCTATGCAGTTCTTC.

This chain uses TRBV29-1 with TRBJ2-5, with D hard to call. Germline-derived CDR1 and CDR2 are SQVTM and ANQGSEA. This CDR3 spans 14 amino acids. Trimming left V 0 bases short and J 5 bases short, with 13 bases between. This chain's CDR3 is CSVEEGSVRETQYF. The CDR3 DNA reads TGCAGCGTTGAAGAGGGCAGTGTTAGGGAGACCCAGTACTTC.

The J gene is TRBJ1-2, the V gene TRBV4-3, with 12 bases identical to TRBD1. The CDR3 runs 16 residues. Trimming took 3 bases from V and 4 from J; bases not matched to a gene: 6. Germline assignment: CDR1 LGHNA and CDR2 YSLEER. The CDR3 nucleotides are TGCGCCAGCAGCCACGCCGCGGGACAGGGGGCCTATGGCTACACCTTC. This codes for CASSHAAGQGAYGYTF.

Concerning this clone itself: Possible read error: a much larger clone is one base away. Other DNA sequences from this sample encode an identical CDR3 as well. V gene TRBV6-5 combines with J gene TRBJ1-1; D call uncertain. The CDR3 runs 14 residues. Germline V gene lookup returns CDR1 MNHEY and CDR2 SVGAGI. The ends were cut back, 0 bases at V and 1 base at J, with 6 bases in the middle. This CDR3 reads CASSYSRRNTEAFF. DNA for the CDR3: TGTGCCAGCAGTTACTCGAGGCGGAACACTGAAGCTTTCTTT.

The chain joins TRBV19 to TRBJ2-1, with 7 bases fitting TRBD2. Germline-derived CDR1 and CDR2 are LNHDA and SQIVND (reference sequence). V shed 3 bases, J shed 6 bases, and the junction held 8 bases outside the gene matches. This CDR3 is built from 15 residues. The CDR3 DNA is TGTGCCAGTAGTATTCAACTAGCGAAGTTCAATGAGCAGTTCTTC. Encoded protein: CASSIQLAKFNEQFF.

In the case of this clone: This sample includes further DNA sequences coding for the same CDR3. This chain's CDR3 is CASSPGTGAYEQYF. The CDR3 coding sequence is TGTGCCAGCAGCCCCGGGACAGGGGCCTACGAGCAGTACTTC. The chain carries TRBV3-1 (or the pseudogene TRBV3-2) and TRBJ2-7, with 10 bases fitting TRBD1. The junction had 2 bases not matched to a gene; V was cut back by 4 bases and J by 2 bases. Germline V CDR1 and CDR2: LGHDT, YNNKEL (reference sequence). This CDR3 has 14 amino acids.

The chain has TRBV29-1 and TRBJ2-7, with D possibly matching TRBD2 (5 bases). This CDR3 contains 14 residues. CDR1 SQVTM and CDR2 ANQGSEA come from the germline V gene. Deletions cut 2 bases from V and 5 bases from J, with 16 bases between. The DNA for the CDR3 is TGCAGCGTTGAACGGCTAGCAGTCGTCCACGAGCAGTACTTC. Protein sequence: CSVERLAVVHEQYF.

This clone was seen a handful of times. The J gene is TRBJ2-7, the V gene TRBV7-3; tentative D call: TRBD1 (6 bases). Germline V gives CDR1 SGHTA, CDR2 FQGTGA. Between the trimmed V and J ends, which lost 3 bases and 2 bases, there was a span of 14 bases. The CDR3 is made up of 15 amino acids. CDR3: CASSFDSGTTYEQYF. For the CDR3, the DNA is TGTGCCAGCAGCTTTGACTCCGGGACAACCTACGAGCAGTACTTC.